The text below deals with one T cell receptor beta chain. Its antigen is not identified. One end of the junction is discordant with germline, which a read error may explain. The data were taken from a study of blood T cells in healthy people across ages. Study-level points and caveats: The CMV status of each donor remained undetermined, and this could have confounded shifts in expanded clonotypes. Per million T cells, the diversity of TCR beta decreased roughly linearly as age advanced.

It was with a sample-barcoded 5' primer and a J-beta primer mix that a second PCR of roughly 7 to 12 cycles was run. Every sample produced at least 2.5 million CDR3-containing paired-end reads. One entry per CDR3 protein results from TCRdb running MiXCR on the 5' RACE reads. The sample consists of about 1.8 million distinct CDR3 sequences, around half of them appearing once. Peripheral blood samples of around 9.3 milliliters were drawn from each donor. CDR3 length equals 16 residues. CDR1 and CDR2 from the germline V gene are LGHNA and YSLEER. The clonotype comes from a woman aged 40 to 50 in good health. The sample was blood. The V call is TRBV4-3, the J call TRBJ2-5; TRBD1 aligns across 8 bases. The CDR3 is CANSQVGQGMEETQYF. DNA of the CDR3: TGCGCCAACAGCCAAGTAGGACAGGGAATGGAAGAGACCCAGTACTTC.